What follows are 29 T cell receptor beta chains derived from one specimen sequenced in a study of shared clonotypes between healthy human individuals. Data came from immunoSEQ multiplex PCR; TCRdb stores just in-frame clones and leaves some out. Here the sample spans about 1.5 million clones, 95% to 99% being singletons. What was sequenced was naive CD4+ T cells sorted from blood. Sample subset: CD45RA+ positively selected. The receptors originated from a man younger than 40 in good health.

The chain recombines TRBV9 with TRBJ1-1; tentative D call: TRBD1 (6 bases). The CDR3 contains 16 residues. Germline V gene lookup returns CDR1 SGDLS and CDR2 YYNGEE. The germline V and J ends were trimmed by 4 bases and 3 bases, with 19 bases remaining between them. CDR3 DNA: TGTGCCAGCAGCCCCGATACCCCATACAGGGACACTGAAGCTTTCTTT. As protein: CASSPDTPYRDTEAFF.

This sequence joins TRBV6-5 and TRBJ2-7, with D maybe TRBD2 (5 bases). The CDR3 is 13 amino acids. CDR1 and CDR2 (germline): MNHEY, SVGAGI. The V end lost 8 bases, the J end lost 6 bases, and 17 bases lay between the germline ends. In DNA, the CDR3 is TGTGCCAGCTCTACCAGACGGGGAACCGAGCAGTACTTC. Translated, it gives CASSTRRGTEQYF.

CDR3: CASSVGLAGKYEQYF. The CDR3 coding sequence is TGTGCCAGCAGCGTGGGACTAGCGGGAAAATACGAGCAGTACTTC. V gene TRBV9 combines with J gene TRBJ2-7; 13 bases agree with TRBD2. Per the germline V gene, CDR1 is SGDLS and CDR2 is YYNGEE. The CDR3 totals 15 residues. V lost 2 bases and J lost 4; bases outside the gene matches: 3.

The chain joins TRBV28 to TRBJ2-3, with 7 bases fitting TRBD2. V lost 4 bases, J lost 2 bases, and 9 bases stayed unmatched. The germline CDR1 and CDR2 sequences are MDHEN and SYDVKM. This CDR3 has 16 residues. The CDR3 DNA reads as TGTGCCAGCAGTTCATCTAGCGGACCTTACACAGATACGCAGTATTTT. This sequence encodes CASSSSSGPYTDTQYF.

The chain combines TRBV2 with TRBJ2-7; weak D call: TRBD2 (5 bases). Germline V gene lookup returns CDR1 SNHLY and CDR2 FYNNEI. CDR3 length: 14 amino acids. Trimming removed 7 bases at V and 2 bases at J, with 15 bases between. The CDR3 sequence is CASKRGESTYEQYF. The CDR3 nucleotides are TGTGCCAGCAAACGTGGGGAGTCTACCTACGAGCAGTACTTC.

The rearrangement joins TRBV7-2 to TRBJ1-5; D gene unclear. V was shortened by 0 bases and J by 1 base, with 7 bases between the two germline ends. Germline lookup yields CDR1 SGHTA and CDR2 FQGNSA. The CDR3 consists of 15 residues. This chain's CDR3 is CASSLAWSSNQPQHF. The CDR3 nucleotides are TGTGCCAGCAGCTTAGCATGGTCCAGCAATCAGCCCCAGCATTTT.

V usage is TRBV4-3 and J usage is TRBJ2-7; 8 nucleotides line up with TRBD1. CDR1 is LGHNA, CDR2 YSLEER, per germline. J lost 3 bases, V lost 2 bases, and 9 bases had no gene match. The CDR3 extends over 16 amino acids. The CDR3 sequence: CASSQQAGTGGYEQYF. The CDR3, as DNA: TGCGCCAGCAGCCAACAGGCGGGCACAGGGGGCTACGAGCAGTACTTC.

CDR3 protein: CASSIVTGGMNTEAFF. DNA for the CDR3: TGTGCCAGTAGTATAGTTACAGGGGGAATGAACACTGAAGCTTTCTTT. The genes are TRBV19 and TRBJ1-1, with 8 bases identical to TRBD1. The J segment lost 0 bases and the V segment lost 1 base, leaving 4 bases of the junction unmatched. Germline values: CDR1 LNHDA, CDR2 SQIVND (reference sequence). CDR3 length: 16 residues. Full variable domain (outside the CDR3, taken from reference TRBV19 and TRBJ1-1): DGGITQSPKYLFRKEGQNVTLSCEQNLNHDAMYWYRQDPGQGLRLIYYSQIVNDFQKGDIAEGYSVSREKKESFPLTVTSAQKNPTAFYLCASSIVTGGMNTEAFFGQGTRLTVV.

The CDR3 sequence is CASSEKVREQYF. CDR3 coding DNA: TGTGCCAGCAGTGAAAAGGTCCGGGAGCAGTACTTC. The chain combines TRBV25-1 with TRBJ2-7, with D uncertain. The CDR3 is 12 amino acids. Trimming pared 2 bases from V and 7 bases from J, leaving 9 bases between. Per germline, CDR1 MGHDK and CDR2 SYGVNS.

This chain joins TRBV4-1 and TRBJ2-7; D possibly corresponds to TRBD1 (5 bases). Deletions cut 0 bases from V and 4 bases from J, with 10 bases between. Germline loops: CDR1 MGHRA, CDR2 YSYEKL. The CDR3 runs to 14 residues. In DNA, the CDR3 is TGCGCCAGCAGCCAAGATCCCCAGGGTTACGAGCAGTACTTC. Amino acid sequence: CASSQDPQGYEQYF.

With respect to this clone: This specimen includes other DNA sequences encoding the same CDR3. The gene calls are TRBV11-3 and TRBJ2-7; possible D gene TRBD1, 6 bases. With 1 base removed from V and 3 bases from J, the gap between germline ends came to 10 bases. CDR1 is SGHNT, CDR2 YENEEA, per germline. There are 14 residues in the CDR3. In DNA, the CDR3 is TGTGCCAGCAGCTTAGGGGCAGGGGACTACGAGCAGTACTTC. Translated, it gives CASSLGAGDYEQYF.

V is TRBV11-3 and J is TRBJ1-1; D gene uncertain. V lost 3 bases to trimming and J lost 1 base, with 6 bases between them. CDR3 length: 13 amino acids. Germline CDR1 is SGHNT and CDR2 is YENEEA. DNA for the CDR3: TGTGCCAGCAGCTTGTATGGGAACACTGAAGCTTTCTTT. This translates into CASSLYGNTEAFF.

The genes are TRBV6-8 and TRBJ1-2, with no clear D. The CDR3 sequence is 13 residues long. In germline, CDR1 is MNHGY, CDR2 SAAAGT. Deletions cut 2 bases from V and 6 bases from J, with 10 bases between. CDR3 sequence reads: CASSYRQEDGYTF. The DNA for the CDR3 is TGTGCCAGCAGTTACCGGCAGGAAGATGGCTACACCTTC.

The chain couples TRBV9 to TRBJ2-1; D possibly corresponds to TRBD1 (5 bases). The germline V and J ends were trimmed by 0 bases and 6 bases, with 16 bases remaining between them. This CDR3 is built from 16 residues. The V gene's germline CDR1 is SGDLS and CDR2 YYNGEE. The CDR3 is CASSVEIQALGNEQFF. The CDR3, as DNA: TGTGCCAGCAGCGTAGAGATACAGGCTTTGGGCAATGAGCAGTTCTTC.

The chain combines TRBV9 with TRBJ2-2, with TRBD1 matching over 8 bases. The ends lost 2 bases at V and 5 bases at J; junction bases unmatched: 8. Germline V gene data show CDR1 as SGDLS and CDR2 as YYNGEE. This CDR3 is 16 amino acids long. The CDR3 DNA reads TGTGCCAGCAGCGTTCTGCAGGGGGCGCAAACCGGGGAGCTGTTTTTT. It encodes CASSVLQGAQTGELFF. Full variable domain (missing parts from reference TRBV9 and TRBJ2-2): DSGVTQTPKHLITATGQRVTLRCSPRSGDLSVYWYQQSLDQGLQFLIQYYNGEERAKGNILERFSAQQFPDLHSELNLSSLELGDSALYFCASSVLQGAQTGELFFGEGSRLTVL.

This clone was seen just once. The chain uses TRBV27 and TRBJ2-7; 8 bases match TRBD1. J was trimmed by 5 bases and V by 5 bases; bases with no gene match: 8. The CDR3 is made up of 14 amino acids. The germline V gene encodes CDR1 MNHEY and CDR2 SMNVEV (reference sequence). CDR3 DNA: TGTGCCAGCAGTCCTCGGACAGGGTTCCACGAGCAGTACTTC. The encoded protein is CASSPRTGFHEQYF.

The chain is built from TRBV2 and TRBJ1-4; a possible D gene is TRBD1 (6 bases). Germline-derived CDR1 and CDR2 are SNHLY and FYNNEI. Trimming cost V 8 bases and J 5 bases, with 15 bases left between them. CDR3 length equals 14 residues. CDR3 protein: CASGMGARNEKLFF. Here the CDR3 DNA reads TGTGCCAGCGGGATGGGGGCGCGGAATGAAAAACTGTTTTTT. Full variable domain (outside the CDR3, taken from reference TRBV2 and TRBJ1-4): EPEVTQTPSHQVTQMGQEVILRCVPISNHLYFYWYRQILGQKVEFLVSFYNNEISEKSEIFDDQFSVERPDGSNFTLKIRSTKLEDSAMYFCASGMGARNEKLFFGSGTQLSVL.

The chain recombines TRBV30 with TRBJ2-7, with TRBD1 as a possible D gene (5 bases). The CDR3 has 12 amino acids. Germline values: CDR1 GTSNPN, CDR2 SVGIG (reference sequence). V was shortened by 2 bases and J by 2 bases, with 7 bases between the two germline ends. The CDR3 region is CAWSMGPYEQYF. In nucleotides, the CDR3 is TGTGCCTGGAGTATGGGGCCCTACGAGCAGTACTTC.

The V gene is TRBV29-1, the J gene TRBJ2-1; no clear D. The CDR3 is 10 amino acids. Trimming shortened V by 7 bases and J by 5 bases, and 6 bases separated the two germline ends. CDR1 is SQVTM and CDR2 is ANQGSEA in the germline V gene. This chain's CDR3 is CSGTNNEQFF. The CDR3 bases are TGCAGCGGAACTAACAATGAGCAGTTCTTC.

This chain uses TRBV7-9 with TRBJ1-2; D not resolved. The CDR3 consists of 11 residues. Trimming pared 9 bases from V and 0 bases from J, leaving 5 bases between. Looked up from germline, CDR1 is SEHNR and CDR2 is FQNEAQ (reference sequence). The CDR3 DNA is TGTGCCAGTAGGTCTAACTATGGCTACACCTTC. This encodes CASRSNYGYTF.

Worth noting for this clone: Other DNA sequences in this sample translate to the same CDR3. The V gene is TRBV15, the J gene TRBJ2-5, with D unresolved. The V gene lost 0 bases and the J gene lost 5 bases, with 7 bases spanning the gap. The germline CDR1 and CDR2 sequences are LNHNV and YYDKDF (reference sequence). This CDR3 has 13 residues. The CDR3 loop is CATSRDPGETQYF. CDR3 nucleotide sequence: TGTGCCACCAGCAGAGATCCTGGGGAGACCCAGTACTTC.

The gene calls are TRBV7-2 and TRBJ2-7, with TRBD2 matching over 12 bases. CDR1 and CDR2 from the germline V gene are SGHTA and FQGNSA. This CDR3 is built from 16 residues. The J segment lost 9 bases and the V segment lost 4 bases, leaving 13 bases of the junction unmatched. DNA of the CDR3: TGTGCCAGCAGCTCTGGGGGACTAGCGGGCCCCTATGGGCAGTACTTC. Protein: CASSSGGLAGPYGQYF.

The chain uses TRBV7-2 and TRBJ2-7; possibly TRBD1 or TRBD2 for D (7 bases each). With 5 bases removed from V and 6 bases from J, the gap between germline ends came to 23 bases. Germline CDR1 SGHTA, CDR2 FQGNSA. The CDR3 covers 16 residues. CDR3 residues: CASSPPGGGRLGEQYF. CDR3 sequence (DNA): TGTGCCAGCAGCCCCCCAGGGGGGGGGCGTCTAGGCGAGCAGTACTTC.

J is TRBJ2-1 and V is TRBV9, with 12 bases identical to TRBD2. V was pared by 4 bases and J by 8 bases, with 10 bases of the junction left unmatched. Germline CDR1 reads SGDLS; CDR2 reads YYNGEE. The CDR3 sequence is 16 residues long. In DNA, the CDR3 is TGTGCCAGCAGCACCAGACTAGCGGGAGCCCGAGATGAGCAGTTCTTC. Its protein product is CASSTRLAGARDEQFF.

Comment on this clone: Other DNA sequences of this sample code for an identical CDR3. This chain links TRBV5-1 with TRBJ2-7, with D hard to call. From germline, CDR1 is SGHRS and CDR2 YFSETQ. Trimming cost V 0 bases and J 2 bases, with 6 bases left between them. This CDR3 is 13 amino acids long. The CDR3 region has the DNA TGCGCCAGCAGCTTGGGAGTGCCCTACGAGCAGTACTTC. It yields the protein CASSLGVPYEQYF. The variable domain in full, completed from reference TRBV5-1 and TRBJ2-7, reads KAGVTQTPRYLIKTRGQQVTLSCSPISGHRSVSWYQQTPGQGLQFLFEYFSETQRNKGNFPGRFSGRQFSNSRSEMNVSTLELGDSALYLCASSLGVPYEQYFGPGTRLTVT.

The V and J genes are TRBV28 and TRBJ1-1, with D possibly being TRBD1 (6 bases). Trimming took off 4 bases at V and 1 base at J, with 10 bases between the two ends. This CDR3 spans 14 amino acids. Germline V gene sequence: CDR1 MDHEN, CDR2 SYDVKM. The CDR3 spells CASSYGQRNTEAFF. CDR3 DNA: TGTGCCAGCAGTTATGGACAGAGGAACACTGAAGCTTTCTTT.

J is TRBJ1-2 and V is TRBV29-1; D perhaps matches TRBD1 (6 bases). V was pared by 4 bases and J by 8 bases, with 17 bases between. This CDR3 contains 13 residues. In germline, CDR1 is SQVTM, CDR2 ANQGSEA. CDR3 sequence (DNA): TGCAGCGTTGTAAGTTTGGGGGCAGGCGGCTACACCTTC. It is translated as CSVVSLGAGGYTF.

The V and J genes are TRBV10-1 and TRBJ2-7; tentative D call: TRBD2 (5 bases). The CDR3 has 15 residues. Germline CDR1 WNHNN, CDR2 SYGVQD (reference sequence). V gave up 4 bases and J gave up 5 bases, with 18 bases separating them. CDR3 protein: CASSGSSKRANEQYF. DNA of the CDR3: TGCGCCAGCAGTGGGTCATCAAAGAGGGCCAACGAGCAGTACTTC.

V gene TRBV12-5 combines with J gene TRBJ2-2; 14 nucleotides agree with TRBD2. Germline lookup yields CDR1 LGHNT and CDR2 FRNRAP. The CDR3 runs to 18 residues. The junction had 1 base not matched to a gene; V was cut back by 1 base and J by 0 bases. CDR3 sequence reads: CASGLGLAGGSNTGELFF. DNA for the CDR3: TGTGCTAGTGGTTTGGGACTAGCGGGAGGGTCGAACACCGGGGAGCTGTTTTTT.